The 27 T cell receptor beta chains below come from one sample, sequenced in a study of cytomegalovirus exposure and HLA in healthy donors. Primers for the PCR totalled 60 Vbeta and 13 Jbeta. TCRdb's copy holds only in-frame clones and misses some; the assay was immunoSEQ multiplex PCR. The sample includes around 120,000 clones, 70% to 80% of them seen just once. Sequenced material: PBMCs. Receptors were obtained from a man aged 25-45 years in good health and CMV-seronegative.

The rearrangement uses TRBV9 and TRBJ2-1; 8 bases agree with TRBD1. Germline values: CDR1 SGDLS, CDR2 YYNGEE. There are 17 residues in the CDR3. Trimming removed 3 bases from V and 8 bases from J; junction bases left unmatched: 16. The DNA for the CDR3 is TGTGCCAGCAGCGCTCACAGTGGACAGGGAAAGGGATATGAGCAGTTCTTC. It codes for CASSAHSGQGKGYEQFF. Together with reference TRBV9 and TRBJ2-1, the CDR3 gives the full variable domain: DSGVTQTPKHLITATGQRVTLRCSPRSGDLSVYWYQQSLDQGLQFLIQYYNGEERAKGNILERFSAQQFPDLHSELNLSSLELGDSALYFCASSAHSGQGKGYEQFFGPGTRLTVL.

The chain links TRBV28 to TRBJ1-5; D may be TRBD1 (6 bases). Germline V lookup: CDR1 MDHEN, CDR2 SYDVKM. The CDR3 sequence is 19 residues long. The V end was cut by 7 bases, the J end by 7 bases, with 32 bases between. The CDR3 spells CASNCRRDKLILSDQPQHF. The CDR3 DNA follows: TGTGCCAGCAATTGCCGCCGGGACAAACTTATACTGTCGGACCAGCCCCAGCATTTT.

The chain recombines TRBV12-5 with TRBJ2-7, with unresolved D. Germline V gene data show CDR1 as LGHNT and CDR2 as FRNRAP. Trimming shortened V by 2 bases and J by 7 bases, and 9 bases separated the two germline ends. The CDR3 totals 12 residues. The CDR3 loop reads CASGLTQREQYF. CDR3 DNA sequence: TGTGCTAGTGGTTTGACACAAAGAGAGCAGTACTTC.

V and J are TRBV4-1 and TRBJ1-1; 7 nucleotides agree with TRBD1. Germline V gives CDR1 MGHRA, CDR2 YSYEKL. Losses at the gene ends were 0 bases for V and 1 base for J; bases not matched to a gene: 5. This CDR3 contains 16 residues. The CDR3 loop reads CASSQDGTVWNTEAFF. The CDR3 nucleotides are TGCGCCAGCAGCCAAGATGGGACAGTGTGGAACACTGAAGCTTTCTTT.

CDR3 loop: CASSLDRVGEKLFF. CDR3 in DNA: TGTGCCAGCAGCCTAGACAGGGTTGGGGAAAAACTGTTTTTT. The chain combines TRBV7-3 with TRBJ1-4; 7 positions match TRBD1. The CDR3 has 14 residues. With V trimmed by 5 bases and J by 8 bases, 8 bases remained unmatched. Germline CDR1 is SGHTA and CDR2 is FQGTGA.

This chain links TRBV30 with TRBJ2-1; 9 bases line up with TRBD2. CDR3 size: 17 residues. Trimming cost V 2 bases and J 7 bases; bases outside gene matches: 15. Germline V CDR1 and CDR2: GTSNPN, SVGIG (reference sequence). In DNA, the CDR3 is TGTGCCTGGAGTCTGTATCATCGGCTAGCGGGGTCGAATGAGCAGTTCTTC. Translation gives CAWSLYHRLAGSNEQFF.

The chain links TRBV28 to TRBJ2-5; 8 bases agree with TRBD2. CDR3 length equals 16 residues. Germline CDR1 reads MDHEN; CDR2 reads SYDVKM. V shed 5 bases and J 7 bases; nucleotides not matched to a gene: 15. The CDR3 DNA reads TGTGCCAGCAGTCCTCGACTAGCGACTCCTTCAGGGACCCAGTACTTC. As protein: CASSPRLATPSGTQYF.

This clone was observed a handful of times. The V and J genes are TRBV4-1 and TRBJ1-1, with TRBD1 identical over 10 bases. Germline lookup yields CDR1 MGHRA and CDR2 YSYEKL. The CDR3 length is 17 residues. V lost 4 bases, J lost 0 bases, and 8 bases stayed unmatched. CDR3 nucleotides: TGCGCCAGCAGCCTCGGGACAGGGGAGCGTCTGAACACTGAAGCTTTCTTT. The encoded protein is CASSLGTGERLNTEAFF.

The chain employs TRBV6-4 and TRBJ2-6, with no clear D. This CDR3 contains 14 residues. Between the trimmed V and J ends, which lost 6 bases and 1 base, there was a span of 7 bases. Per the germline V gene, CDR1 is MRHNA and CDR2 is SNTAGT. The CDR3 nucleotides read TGTGCCAGCAGCGTATTATCTGGGGCCAACGTCCTGACTTTC. It is translated as CASSVLSGANVLTF.

The chain couples TRBV28 to TRBJ1-2, with 8 bases identical to TRBD1. The CDR3 runs 14 residues. CDR1 and CDR2 from the germline V gene are MDHEN and SYDVKM. With 10 bases clipped from V and 1 base from J, the junction kept 8 bases outside the gene matches. The CDR3 nucleotides read TGTGCCACAGCGGGACAGGTCGGTAACTATGGCTACACCTTC. Encoded protein: CATAGQVGNYGYTF.

This rearrangement joins TRBV6-5 to TRBJ2-1; D unresolved. V was clipped by 6 bases and J by 7 bases, with 7 bases between them. CDR1 MNHEY and CDR2 SVGAGI come from the germline V gene. The CDR3 runs to 11 residues. CDR3 DNA: TGTGCCAGCAGACAAAATAATGAGCAGTTCTTC. Protein: CASRQNNEQFF.

This chain links TRBV19 with TRBJ1-5, with 7 positions matching TRBD1. The germline CDR1 and CDR2 sequences are LNHDA and SQIVND (reference sequence). V lost 2 bases and J lost 0; bases outside the gene matches: 7. The CDR3 consists of 17 residues. The CDR3 sequence is CASSIIWDSYSNQPQHF. CDR3 in DNA: TGTGCCAGTAGTATAATCTGGGACAGCTATAGCAATCAGCCCCAGCATTTT.

The V gene is TRBV7-8, the J gene TRBJ1-3; 7 bases are a match to TRBD1. This CDR3 spans 19 amino acids. Germline V gives CDR1 SGHVS, CDR2 FQNEAQ. V trimming: 2 bases; J trimming: 0 bases; junction bases outside the gene matches: 13. For the CDR3, the DNA is TGTGCCAGCAGCTTATTTTTTGGGGACAGTTCACACTCTGGAAACACCATATATTTT. Translated, it gives CASSLFFGDSSHSGNTIYF.

The chain has TRBV7-9 and TRBJ1-1; D gene uncertain. This CDR3 contains 13 residues. Germline CDR1 SEHNR, CDR2 FQNEAQ (reference sequence). The V gene lost 5 bases and the J gene lost 2 bases, with 9 bases spanning the gap. The CDR3 bases are TGTGCCAGCAGCGCTGAGGGTAACACTGAAGCTTTCTTT. Translating it yields CASSAEGNTEAFF.

This rearrangement joins TRBV28 to TRBJ2-3; tentative D call: TRBD2 (6 bases). Trimming stripped 6 bases from V and 2 bases from J, with 9 bases between. The CDR3 length is 13 residues. Germline V lookup: CDR1 MDHEN, CDR2 SYDVKM. CDR3 protein: CASRTGATDTQYF. Here the CDR3 DNA reads TGTGCCAGCAGGACGGGAGCCACAGATACGCAGTATTTT.

V gene TRBV5-6 combines with J gene TRBJ2-7, with 7 bases lining up with TRBD1. The J segment lost 0 bases and the V segment lost 3 bases, leaving 12 bases of the junction unmatched. Germline-derived CDR1 and CDR2 are SGHDT and YYEEEE. The CDR3 has 17 amino acids. The CDR3 DNA is TGTGCCAGCAGCTCCCATGGGTCGACAGGGAGCTCCTACGAGCAGTACTTC. Translated: CASSSHGSTGSSYEQYF.

This clone has only one observation. This chain connects TRBV5-1 to TRBJ2-7; 12 bases map to TRBD2. The ends lost 4 bases at V and 3 bases at J; junction bases unmatched: 2. The CDR3 length is 14 residues. In germline, CDR1 is SGHRS, CDR2 YFSETQ. CDR3: CASSLTSGGYEQYF. In DNA form, the CDR3 reads TGCGCCAGCAGCCTGACTAGCGGGGGCTACGAGCAGTACTTC.

The rearrangement uses TRBV5-1 and TRBJ2-5; TRBD2 matches at 7 bases. Per germline, CDR1 SGHRS and CDR2 YFSETQ. CDR3 length: 13 residues. The ends lost 3 bases at V and 3 bases at J; junction bases unmatched: 2. The CDR3 region is CASSWSGEETQYF. The DNA of the CDR3 is TGCGCCAGCAGCTGGAGCGGGGAAGAGACCCAGTACTTC.

The chain is built from TRBV9 and TRBJ2-1; perhaps TRBD2 as D (5 bases). This CDR3 spans 16 amino acids. V was shortened by 0 bases and J by 7 bases, with 17 bases between the two germline ends. CDR1 and CDR2 from the germline V gene are SGDLS and YYNGEE. The CDR3: CASSVDALRVRNEQFF. The CDR3 DNA is TGTGCCAGCAGCGTAGATGCTTTGAGGGTGCGGAATGAGCAGTTCTTC.

J is TRBJ2-1 and V is TRBV6-1, with D perhaps matching TRBD1 (6 bases). Germline loops: CDR1 MNHNS, CDR2 SASEGT. The CDR3 contains 14 residues. V was pared by 6 bases and J by 0 bases, with 9 bases between. The CDR3 is CASSDRSSYNEQFF. CDR3 DNA sequence: TGTGCCAGCAGCGACAGGAGCTCCTACAATGAGCAGTTCTTC.

The V gene is TRBV5-1, the J gene TRBJ2-2, with 8 nucleotides matching TRBD2. V trimming: 3 bases; J trimming: 8 bases; junction bases outside the gene matches: 9. The CDR3 runs to 15 residues. CDR1 SGHRS and CDR2 YFSETQ come from the germline V gene. The chain's CDR3 is CASSSGLEFWGELFF. CDR3 coding DNA: TGCGCCAGCAGCTCGGGACTAGAGTTCTGGGGGGAGCTGTTTTTT. The whole variable domain, filled in from reference TRBV5-1 and TRBJ2-2, reads KAGVTQTPRYLIKTRGQQVTLSCSPISGHRSVSWYQQTPGQGLQFLFEYFSETQRNKGNFPGRFSGRQFSNSRSEMNVSTLELGDSALYLCASSSGLEFWGELFFGEGSRLTVL.

The chain combines TRBV27 with TRBJ2-3; TRBD2 aligns across 7 bases. The CDR3 totals 13 residues. Germline V gene data show CDR1 as MNHEY and CDR2 as SMNVEV (reference sequence). The V gene end was trimmed by 4 bases and the J gene end by 8 bases; junction bases not matched to a gene: 6. Here the CDR3 DNA reads TGTGCCAGCAGTTACCCCGGACTAGTTACGCAGTATTTT. It encodes CASSYPGLVTQYF.

The rearrangement uses TRBV6-5 and TRBJ1-2, with D unclear. Trimming took 7 bases from V and 0 from J, leaving 12 bases between them. The CDR3 contains 14 residues. CDR1 and CDR2 (germline): MNHEY, SVGAGI. The CDR3 loop reads CASNGRRTNYGYTF. The DNA of the CDR3 is TGTGCCAGCAACGGCAGGCGAACTAACTATGGCTACACCTTC.

V and J are TRBV28 and TRBJ1-1; TRBD1 agrees at 7 bases. From germline, CDR1 is MDHEN and CDR2 SYDVKM. After removal of 6 bases from V and 7 bases from J, the junction contained 5 bases not matched to a gene. The length of the CDR3 is 12 residues. DNA for the CDR3: TGTGCCAGCAGCTCCAGGGACAGTGAAGCTTTCTTT. This translates into CASSSRDSEAFF.

The chain is built from TRBV2 and TRBJ1-2; possibly TRBD1 for D (6 bases). The CDR3 extends over 14 amino acids. The germline V gene has CDR1 SNHLY and CDR2 FYNNEI. V was clipped by 8 bases and J by 0 bases, with 13 bases between them. DNA for the CDR3: TGTGCCAGCCGAGGACAGCAAGCTAACTATGGCTACACCTTC. This encodes CASRGQQANYGYTF.

V usage is TRBV11-2 and J usage is TRBJ2-2; TRBD2 might be the D (5 bases). Trimming pared 1 base from V and 4 bases from J, leaving 13 bases between. CDR3 length: 16 amino acids. The germline gives CDR1 SGHAT, CDR2 FQNNGV. This CDR3 is CASSLVLRAATGELFF. The CDR3 DNA reads as TGTGCCAGCAGCTTAGTACTGAGGGCCGCCACCGGGGAGCTGTTTTTT.

This chain joins TRBV28 and TRBJ2-2; 7 nucleotides agree with TRBD1. The CDR3 loop spans 15 amino acids. With V trimmed by 7 bases and J by 6 bases, 11 bases remained unmatched. Per the germline V gene, CDR1 is MDHEN and CDR2 is SYDVKM. The CDR3 is CASTLRQGLPGELFF. CDR3 nucleotides: TGTGCCAGCACCTTACGACAGGGCTTGCCCGGGGAGCTGTTTTTT.